Following are 25 T cell receptor beta chains from one sample sequenced in a study of T-cell memory formation after mild COVID-19. Each CDR3 protein gets one entry after TCRdb re-called the 5' RACE reads with MiXCR. This table holds approximately 300,000 distinct CDR3 sequences, roughly 19% found once. Sequencing input: PBMCs or a T cell subset sorted from them (not recorded which). The receptor set was obtained from a man between 18 and 35 years old who had mild COVID-19 (a few samples of this study predate the infection). Cell type and time point are not known.

This clonotype has a handful of counts. V and J are TRBV4-3 and TRBJ2-3; 8 positions match TRBD2. The CDR3 length is 17 residues. After removal of 1 base from V and 0 bases from J, the junction contained 6 bases not matched to a gene. The germline gives CDR1 LGHNA, CDR2 YSLEER. The CDR3 reads CASSQVAGGSSTDTQYF. CDR3 in DNA: TGCGCCAGCAGCCAAGTGGCGGGGGGATCTAGCACAGATACGCAGTATTTT.

This rearrangement joins TRBV7-2 to TRBJ2-3; unclear D gene. Looked up from germline, CDR1 is SGHTA and CDR2 is FQGNSA. This CDR3 is built from 13 residues. With 5 bases removed from V and 6 bases from J, the gap between germline ends came to 12 bases. CDR3 protein: CASSSLTPDTQYF. CDR3 nucleotides: TGTGCCAGCAGCAGTCTCACTCCCGATACGCAGTATTTT.

Only a few counts were recorded for this clonotype. The chain recombines TRBV12-3 or TRBV12-4 with TRBJ1-4, with D possibly being TRBD1 (5 bases). Trimming left V 3 bases short and J 0 bases short, with 11 bases between. CDR3 size: 16 residues. This CDR3 reads CASSLGRAATNEKLFF. DNA for the CDR3: TGTGCCAGCAGTTTGGGACGAGCCGCAACTAATGAAAAACTGTTTTTT.

This clonotype was recorded a few times. J is TRBJ1-4 and V is TRBV4-2; D is perhaps TRBD1 (5 bases). Germline CDR1 and CDR2: LGHNA and YNFKEQ. V lost 1 base and J lost 5, with 11 bases in between. This CDR3 contains 15 residues. The CDR3 loop is CASSQAGTGNEKLFF. The CDR3 DNA sequence: TGTGCCAGCAGCCAAGCCGGGACCGGGAATGAAAAACTGTTTTTT.

For this clonotype: One end of the junction does not line up with germline, which may come from a read error. The V call is TRBV7-2, the J call TRBJ1-2; 8 positions agree with TRBD1. The length of the CDR3 is 15 residues. The germline CDR1 and CDR2 sequences are SGHTA and FQGNSA. The CDR3 reads CASSLFQGAENGYTF. The CDR3 DNA sequence: TGTGCAAGCAGTCTATTCCAGGGGGCAGAAAATGGCTACACCTTC.

This clonotype has more than one count but fewer than ten. This chain uses TRBV28 with TRBJ2-3, with 7 bases lining up with TRBD2. The germline CDR1 and CDR2 sequences are MDHEN and SYDVKM. Trimming at V came to 2 bases and at J to 3 bases, leaving 14 bases not matched to a gene. The CDR3 runs 18 residues. In nucleotides, the CDR3 is TGTGCCAGCAGTTTACTAGCGGCCTCCACGCTTGGGACAGATACGCAGTATTTT. Protein sequence: CASSLLAASTLGTDTQYF.

This clonotype was recorded a few times. V usage is TRBV12-3 or TRBV12-4 and J usage is TRBJ2-1, with 10 bases fitting TRBD1. V lost 4 bases, J lost 8 bases, and 8 bases stayed unmatched. CDR3 length equals 15 residues. The chain's CDR3 is CASSYRGDRGDEQFF. CDR3 DNA sequence: TGTGCCAGCAGTTACCGCGGGGACAGGGGCGATGAGCAGTTCTTC.

The chain joins TRBV20-1 to TRBJ2-3; 13 positions match TRBD2. The CDR3 runs to 15 residues. Trimming at V came to 4 bases and at J to 2 bases, leaving 3 bases not matched to a gene. In germline, CDR1 is DFQATT, CDR2 SNEGSKA (reference sequence). CDR3 region: CSATGTSGATDTQYF. The CDR3, as DNA: TGCAGTGCTACCGGGACTAGCGGGGCCACAGATACGCAGTATTTT.

This clonotype turned up a few times. The DNA of the CDR3 is TGTGCCAGCACCTCAACCGGGTGGGGTTTTAACTATGGCTACACCTTC. Protein product: CASTSTGWGFNYGYTF. This chain connects TRBV7-2 to TRBJ1-2; no clear D gene. V lost 7 bases and J lost 1, with 19 bases in between. The germline CDR1 and CDR2 sequences are SGHTA and FQGNSA. The CDR3 covers 16 residues.

V gene TRBV27 combines with J gene TRBJ1-2; the D gene is possibly TRBD1 (6 bases). The CDR3 is 17 residues long. V gave up 5 bases and J gave up 5 bases, with 24 bases separating them. CDR1 MNHEY and CDR2 SMNVEV come from the germline V gene (reference sequence). CDR3 sequence (DNA): TGTGCCAGCAGTCCCTCAGAGAGAACAGGGTTTTCTTATGGCTACACCTTC. As protein: CASSPSERTGFSYGYTF.

V and J are TRBV5-5 and TRBJ2-3; 10 nucleotides line up with TRBD1. The germline gives CDR1 SGHKS, CDR2 YYEKEE (reference sequence). The CDR3 consists of 15 residues. Trimming removed 9 bases from V and 3 bases from J; junction bases left unmatched: 10. CDR3 in amino acids: CATRRGQGLTDTQYF. The DNA of the CDR3 is TGTGCCACCAGACGGGGACAGGGGTTAACAGATACGCAGTATTTT.

This clonotype was counted a few times. The chain links TRBV4-2 to TRBJ2-1, with 8 bases identical to TRBD2. This CDR3 is 17 amino acids long. Germline trimming cut 2 bases from V and 5 bases from J; bases unmatched to any gene: 11. CDR1 is LGHNA, CDR2 YNFKEQ, per germline. The CDR3 DNA follows: TGTGCCAGCAGCCAACCCTCCGTGGTAGCGGGGAACAATGAGCAGTTCTTC. Translation gives CASSQPSVVAGNNEQFF.

As concerns this clonotype: At one boundary the junction diverges from the germline segment, which might be a read error. J is TRBJ1-1 and V is TRBV6-5; no clear D. CDR3 size: 13 residues. Germline-derived CDR1 and CDR2 are MNHEY and SVGAGI. Here the CDR3 reads CASSPVGPLPAFF. The CDR3 nucleotides are TGTGCCAGCAGCCCCGTCGGCCCTCTCCCCGCCTTTTTT.

The V gene is TRBV27, the J gene TRBJ1-2; 7 bases align to TRBD1. Looked up from germline, CDR1 is MNHEY and CDR2 is SMNVEV (reference sequence). The CDR3 is made up of 13 amino acids. The V gene end was trimmed by 4 bases and the J gene end by 3 bases; junction bases not matched to a gene: 2. This chain's CDR3 is CASSYRGYYGYTF. The CDR3 nucleotides are TGTGCCAGCAGTTACAGGGGCTACTATGGCTACACCTTC.

V gene TRBV6-1 combines with J gene TRBJ2-3; D is possibly TRBD2 (6 bases). The CDR3 runs to 14 residues. The germline V gene has CDR1 MNHNS and CDR2 SASEGT. V gave up 8 bases and J gave up 2 bases, with 14 bases separating them. The CDR3 loop reads CASGGGEDTDTQYF. Here the CDR3 DNA reads TGTGCCAGCGGCGGCGGGGAGGACACAGATACGCAGTATTTT.

The chain combines TRBV2 with TRBJ1-5, with a tentative D call TRBD1 (6 bases). Trimming left V 1 base short and J 6 bases short, with 10 bases between. The CDR3 runs 14 residues. Germline V gene data show CDR1 as SNHLY and CDR2 as FYNNEI. CDR3 residues: CASSEEPGAQPQHF. DNA for the CDR3: TGTGCCAGCAGTGAAGAACCAGGGGCTCAGCCCCAGCATTTT.

The table lists this clonotype with many counts. CDR3 in DNA: TGTGCCAGCAGTTCCAACGCGTCACCAGATACGCAGTATTTT. This codes for CASSSNASPDTQYF. J is TRBJ2-3 and V is TRBV27, with D uncertain. The germline V gene has CDR1 MNHEY and CDR2 SMNVEV (reference sequence). V dropped 4 bases and J dropped 4 bases, with 12 bases sitting between them. The CDR3 spans 14 residues.

The V call is TRBV3-1, the J call TRBJ1-1; TRBD1 matches 7 bases. The junction had 13 bases not matched to a gene; V was cut back by 8 bases and J by 4 bases. Looked up from germline, CDR1 is LGHDT and CDR2 is YNNKEL (reference sequence). This CDR3 spans 15 amino acids. The CDR3 protein is CASRKGGRAATEAFF. In nucleotides, the CDR3 is TGTGCCAGCCGCAAAGGGGGCAGGGCGGCCACTGAAGCTTTCTTT.

The chain employs TRBV15 and TRBJ1-2, with D possibly matching TRBD1 (5 bases). V was clipped by 2 bases and J by 4 bases, with 8 bases between them. In germline, CDR1 is LNHNV, CDR2 YYDKDF (reference sequence). This CDR3 is 13 amino acids long. This CDR3 reads CATSRQGAYGYTF. CDR3 in DNA: TGTGCCACCAGCAGACAGGGTGCCTATGGCTACACCTTC.

This clonotype was observed a handful of times. The J gene is TRBJ1-2, the V gene TRBV9, with unresolved D. The V end lost 0 bases, the J end lost 4 bases, and 16 bases lay between the germline ends. The CDR3 totals 16 residues. Germline assignment: CDR1 SGDLS and CDR2 YYNGEE. The CDR3 DNA follows: TGTGCCAGCAGCGTAGAAGGATTTGTGGGGTTCTATGGCTACACCTTC. Protein sequence: CASSVEGFVGFYGYTF.

The gene calls are TRBV12-3 or TRBV12-4 and TRBJ2-2, with unresolved D. The length of the CDR3 is 15 residues. Trimming took off 6 bases at V and 1 base at J, with 12 bases between the two ends. CDR3 nucleotides: TGTGCCAGCAGCTCCCGTCAAGTGAACACCGGGGAGCTGTTTTTT. Residues: CASSSRQVNTGELFF.

This clonotype appeared a few times. The chain recombines TRBV11-2 with TRBJ2-5; 8 bases are a match to TRBD2. J gave up 4 bases and V 8 bases, and 6 bases lay outside the gene matches. The CDR3 loop spans 13 amino acids. CDR1 SGHAT and CDR2 FQNNGV come from the germline V gene. The CDR3 sequence: CASARGDGETQYF. CDR3 DNA: TGTGCCAGCGCGCGGGGGGACGGAGAGACCCAGTACTTC.

This clonotype occurred a few times. The chain uses TRBV12-3 or TRBV12-4 and TRBJ2-1, with 7 nucleotides matching TRBD2. The V gene end was trimmed by 6 bases and the J gene end by 4 bases; junction bases not matched to a gene: 12. This CDR3 region has 16 residues. In DNA, the CDR3 is TGTGCCAGCAGCCCGGGGAGGGGTACAACTTACAATGAGCAGTTCTTC. Residues: CASSPGRGTTYNEQFF.

The table lists this clonotype with a few counts. This chain joins TRBV20-1 and TRBJ2-1, with 10 bases aligning to TRBD2. V lost 0 bases and J lost 0; bases outside the gene matches: 8. The V gene's germline CDR1 is DFQATT and CDR2 SNEGSKA (reference sequence). The CDR3 has 18 amino acids. CDR3 coding DNA: TGCAGTGCTAGAGATCCGTGGACTAGCGGTAGCTCCTACAATGAGCAGTTCTTC. Translation: CSARDPWTSGSSYNEQFF.

The chain joins TRBV27 to TRBJ1-4; 8 bases are a match to TRBD1. There are 15 residues in the CDR3. CDR1 and CDR2 from the germline V gene are MNHEY and SMNVEV (reference sequence). V gave up 5 bases and J gave up 8 bases; unmatched junction bases: 10. The CDR3 DNA follows: TGTGCCAGCAGTACCGTCCAGGGGGCGAAAGAAAAACTGTTTTTT. Translating gives CASSTVQGAKEKLFF.